Following are 3 T cell receptor beta chains from one sample sequenced in a study of radiotherapy plus CTLA-4 blockade in lung cancer. Clones were sequenced by immunoSEQ multiplex PCR, and TCRdb holds only the in-frame ones, with some missing. The sample yields about 97,000 clones, around 74% seen once. The sequencing used peripheral blood, collected from a patient treated with radiotherapy plus ipilimumab. These receptors all stem from a human donor with non-small cell lung cancer who had a partial response to radiotherapy plus ipilimumab. Some clones in this sample may be carry-over from other donors' samples.

V and J are TRBV7-2 and TRBJ2-7, with D possibly being TRBD2 (5 bases). Trimming removed 0 bases from V and 2 bases from J, with 11 bases in between. The CDR3 is made up of 15 amino acids. Per germline, CDR1 SGHTA and CDR2 FQGNSA. The CDR3 sequence is CASSLAASSAYEQYF. CDR3 bases: TGTGCCAGCAGCTTAGCGGCTAGCTCAGCCTACGAGCAGTACTTC.

The chain employs TRBV6-5 and TRBJ1-6; D is possibly TRBD1 (6 bases). Trimming pared 2 bases from V and 7 bases from J, leaving 12 bases between. This CDR3 spans 15 amino acids. Germline V gene data show CDR1 as MNHEY and CDR2 as SVGAGI. The CDR3 sequence is CASSYTRTENSPLHF. The CDR3 DNA reads TGTGCCAGCAGTTACACCCGGACAGAAAATTCACCCCTCCACTTT.

The chain is built from TRBV28 and TRBJ1-2, with 8 positions matching TRBD1. J was trimmed by 7 bases and V by 7 bases; bases with no gene match: 8. This CDR3 spans 13 amino acids. From germline, CDR1 is MDHEN and CDR2 SYDVKM. CDR3 region: CASIPGTGGGYTF. The CDR3 nucleotides read TGTGCCAGCATTCCTGGGACAGGTGGTGGCTACACCTTC.